This T cell receptor (beta chain) was obtained from a study of cytomegalovirus exposure and HLA in healthy donors. Notes on the study in general: The CMV antigen specificity of a few CMV-associated chains was confirmed through in vitro analysis. In a later analysis, TCR association rates varied by HLA locus: DRB1 most, HLA-C fewest. Follow-up analysis later connected one missense variant in DCLRE1C with trimming of TCR beta V- and J-genes. Donor immune exposure was known only as CMV serostatus.

This clone came up a few times. Its antigen is not known. The study ran its PCR with 60 Vbeta and 13 Jbeta primers. Assay: immunoSEQ multiplex PCR; the TCRdb copy retains only in-frame clones and omits some. The sample lists some 180,000 clones; 82% were seen once. The clonotype was recovered from a man between 40 and 49 years old in good health and CMV-seronegative. Sequencing was performed on PBMCs.

CDR3 sequence (DNA): TGTGCCAGCAGCTTGGGACTAGCGGGGGGGTTCGGTGAGCAGTTCTTC. Its translation is CASSLGLAGGFGEQFF. The chain recombines TRBV7-9 with TRBJ2-1; 16 bases are a match to TRBD2. This CDR3 spans 16 amino acids. The germline gives CDR1 SEHNR, CDR2 FQNEAQ (reference sequence). The V and J ends lost 3 bases and 9 bases, in that order; junction bases with no gene match: 5.